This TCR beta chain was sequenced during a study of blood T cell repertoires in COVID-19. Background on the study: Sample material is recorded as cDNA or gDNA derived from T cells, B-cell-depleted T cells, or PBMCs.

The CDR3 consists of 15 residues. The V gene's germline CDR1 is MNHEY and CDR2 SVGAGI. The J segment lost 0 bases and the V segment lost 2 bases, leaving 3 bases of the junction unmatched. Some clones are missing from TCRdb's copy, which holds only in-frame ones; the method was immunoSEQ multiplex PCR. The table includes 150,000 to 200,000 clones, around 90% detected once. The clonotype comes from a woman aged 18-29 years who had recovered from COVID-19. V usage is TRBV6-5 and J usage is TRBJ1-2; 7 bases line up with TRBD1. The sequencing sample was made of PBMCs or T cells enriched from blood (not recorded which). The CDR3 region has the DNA TGTGCCAGCAGTTACGGGACAGCCACTAACTATGGCTACACCTTC. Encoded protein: CASSYGTATNYGYTF.